The clone carrying this T cell receptor (beta chain) was seen once. Using unique molecular identifiers, the investigators prepared the TCRbeta library. TCRdb reanalysed the PCR reads using MiXCR and keeps one entry per CDR3 protein. The repertoire has 420,000 or so distinct CDR3 sequences, about 11% of them found once; the top ten carry over 4.5%. This sample was taken from a study of T-cell reconstitution after alpha-beta-depleted transplantation in children. The germline V gene has CDR1 SQVTM and CDR2 ANQGSEA. Trimming shortened V by 6 bases and J by 5 bases, and 13 bases separated the two germline ends. CDR3 size: 12 residues.

The receptor was derived from a human donor who donated a stem cell graft to a child with acute myeloid leukemia. Sequencing was performed on PBMCs from the stem cell graft donor, taken from the stem cell graft. The chain combines TRBV29-1 with TRBJ2-5; weak D call: TRBD1 (6 bases). The DNA for the CDR3 is TGCAGCGTCTCACAGGGAGAGGAGACCCAGTACTTC. Encoded protein: CSVSQGEETQYF.